A single sample is the source of the 6 T cell receptor beta chains below, sequenced in a study of cytomegalovirus exposure and HLA in healthy donors. Primers: 60 Vbeta forward and 13 Jbeta reverse. Using immunoSEQ multiplex PCR, the repertoire was profiled, and TCRdb retains in-frame clones only, with some absent. The data show tens of thousands of clones, over 75% seen once. Source material: PBMCs. The receptors come from a male donor in good health and CMV-seropositive.

CDR3 residues: CARPGVGLRTEAFF. Written as DNA, the CDR3 is TGTGCCAGACCAGGGGTTGGGCTTAGAACTGAAGCTTTCTTT. This chain links TRBV21-1 with TRBJ1-1; no check of the table's D call, TRBD1, against the DNA was made. TRBV21-1 is labeled a pseudogene. There are 14 residues in the CDR3.

This CDR3 reads CASSDYDRGTYEQYF. In DNA, the CDR3 is TGTGCCAGCAGTGATTACGATAGGGGTACCTACGAGCAGTACTTC. The V and J genes are TRBV6-1 and TRBJ2-7; D perhaps matches TRBD1 (5 bases). Germline V CDR1 and CDR2: MNHNS, SASEGT. CDR3 length: 15 residues. The V end lost 3 bases, the J end lost 2 bases, and 14 bases lay between the germline ends.

The J gene is TRBJ1-1, the V gene TRBV29-1; TRBD1 is a possible D gene (5 bases). CDR3 length: 13 amino acids. Trimming shortened V by 4 bases and J by 6 bases, and 15 bases separated the two germline ends. Per the germline V gene, CDR1 is SQVTM and CDR2 is ANQGSEA. The chain's CDR3 is CSVGGGAYSEAFF. The CDR3 nucleotides are TGCAGCGTTGGGGGAGGGGCCTACTCTGAAGCTTTCTTT.

CDR3 nucleotide sequence: TGTGCCAGCAGCCAAGCACCGGCCTACGAGCAGTACTTC. Translation: CASSQAPAYEQYF. The rearrangement joins TRBV14 to TRBJ2-7; D remains unclear. V shed 1 base and J shed 2 bases, with 6 bases lying between them. The V gene's germline CDR1 is SGHDN and CDR2 FVKESK. The CDR3 sequence is 13 residues long.

The gene calls are TRBV7-9 and TRBJ2-3, with 8 bases lining up with TRBD2. V lost 5 bases, J lost 5 bases, and 9 bases stayed unmatched. Germline CDR1 SEHNR, CDR2 FQNEAQ (reference sequence). The CDR3 covers 15 residues. The chain's CDR3 is CASSNTGTSGDTQYF. In nucleotides, the CDR3 is TGTGCCAGCAGCAACACCGGGACTAGTGGAGATACGCAGTATTTT.

The chain employs TRBV28 and TRBJ1-2; possible D gene TRBD1, 5 bases. The V and J ends lost 8 bases and 5 bases respectively, with 15 bases between them. CDR1 is MDHEN, CDR2 SYDVKM, per germline. This CDR3 has 13 residues. This CDR3 reads CASGRDRVYGYTF. The CDR3, as DNA: TGTGCCAGCGGCCGCGACAGAGTATATGGCTACACCTTC.